This T cell receptor (beta chain) was captured by sequencing in a study of OX40 agonist ivuxolimab in advanced cancers. On this clone: Its cognate antigen is unknown.

Regarding the study as a whole: No antigen was identified for the clonally expanded peripheral T cells.

The assay was immunoSEQ multiplex PCR, and TCRdb's table has in-frame clones only and misses some. The repertoire holds around 69,000 clones, with 85% to 90% as singletons. Germline CDR1 reads GTSNPN; CDR2 reads SVGIG (reference sequence). CDR3 length equals 10 residues. Trimming removed 2 bases at V and 15 bases at J, with 8 bases between. The material was CD4+ or CD8+ T cells sorted from blood, obtained in a trial of the OX40 agonist ivuxolimab. This clonotype originated in an adult with an advanced solid tumor such as melanoma, head and neck, liver or kidney cancer. V is TRBV30 and J is TRBJ1-6; tentatively, D is TRBD1 (5 bases). The CDR3 sequence: CAWSRTNLHF. CDR3 sequence (DNA): TGTGCCTGGAGTAGGACAAACCTCCACTTT.